These 21 T cell receptor beta chains originate from one sample sequenced in a study of CD8+CD57+ T cells in acquired aplastic anemia. Patients included in sequencing had previously demonstrated CD8+CD57+ cell expansion by flow cytometry. Using genomic DNA as the template, TCR beta VDJ and CDR3 profiling was carried out. TCRdb used MiXCR to reprocess the reads, holding one entry per CDR3 protein. The data show around 250,000 distinct CDR3 sequences, around 82% seen once. The sequenced sample consisted of sorted CD4+, CD8+, or CD8+CD57+ T cells (not recorded which) from PBMCs. All receptors derive from a human donor with aplastic anemia.

The chain combines TRBV9 with TRBJ1-4, with D possibly matching TRBD1 (5 bases). This CDR3 has 17 residues. Per the germline V gene, CDR1 is SGDLS and CDR2 is YYNGEE. V shed 3 bases and J shed 6 bases, with 21 bases lying between them. The CDR3 DNA reads TGTGCCAGCAGCGAGGGGTCAGATACGCAGTATTATGAAAAACTGTTTTTT. It encodes CASSEGSDTQYYEKLFF.

In the case of this clonotype: Mismatch with germline at one junction end may stem from a read error. The gene calls are TRBV15 and TRBJ2-7; perhaps D is TRBD1 or TRBD2 (5 bases each). Germline loops: CDR1 LNHNV, CDR2 YYDKDF (reference sequence). This CDR3 contains 14 residues. This chain's CDR3 is CATSVRGRAYVQYF. CDR3 in DNA: TGTGCCACCAGCGTCCGGGGCCGAGCCTATGTGCAGTACTTT.

A word on this clonotype: A junction boundary mismatches the germline segment, possibly from a read error. The chain couples TRBV9 to TRBJ2-3, with a tentative D call TRBD1 (6 bases). The J call could be wrong; TRBJ2-2 is a better fit for the DNA end. CDR3 length equals 13 residues. Germline V gene data show CDR1 as SGDLS and CDR2 as YYNGEE. The chain's CDR3 is CASSPQGTGALFF. The CDR3 region has the DNA TGTGCCAGCAGCCCACAGGGCACCGGGGCGCTGTTTTTT.

With respect to this clonotype: Since no conserved phenylalanine or tryptophan closes the CDR3, a read error is the likely cause. The DNA is omitted, as the CDR3 cannot be located on it reliably, and the CDR3 follows TCRdb's listing. The chain links TRBV2 to TRBJ1-1; TRBD1, the D gene given by the table, was not confirmed from the DNA. The CDR3 length is 15 residues, termini included. Germline V lookup: CDR1 SNHLY, CDR2 FYNNEI. CDR3 region: CASGDGGTDTQDFFL.

Turning to this clonotype: The CDR3 carries no conserved terminal phenylalanine or tryptophan, so it likely arises from a read error. The DNA is omitted, as the CDR3 cannot be located on it reliably, and the CDR3 follows TCRdb's listing. This chain's CDR3 is CASSLGLEGSYGY. The J gene is TRBJ2-3, the V gene TRBV7-9; whether TRBD2, the table's D call, matches the DNA was not checked. The CDR3 contains 13 residues when both ends are counted. Germline CDR1 SEHNR, CDR2 FQNEAQ (reference sequence).

J is TRBJ2-1 and V is TRBV7-2; TRBD2 matches at 8 bases. Germline V CDR1 and CDR2: SGHTA, FQGNSA. The CDR3 extends over 16 amino acids. Unmatched junction bases numbered 12, after V lost 3 bases and J lost 8 bases. As DNA, the CDR3 is TGTGCCAGCAGCTTTGCGAGAGGCGGGGGGAGCGATGAGCAGTTCTTC. Amino acid sequence: CASSFARGGGSDEQFF.

This clonotype was counted once. V and J are TRBV19 and TRBJ1-2; D possibly corresponds to TRBD1 (6 bases). Trimming left V 6 bases short and J 3 bases short, with 14 bases between. The CDR3 has 14 amino acids. Per germline, CDR1 LNHDA and CDR2 SQIVND (reference sequence). CDR3 nucleotide sequence: TGTGCCAGTAGGAACCGGGACATCGACTATGGCTACACCTTC. This encodes CASRNRDIDYGYTF.

V gene TRBV19 combines with J gene TRBJ1-1, with 7 bases aligning to TRBD1. V dropped 7 bases and J dropped 11; count of bases not matched to a gene: 7. Germline values: CDR1 LNHDA, CDR2 SQIVND (reference sequence). The CDR3 is made up of 11 amino acids. CDR3 protein: CASTRGRGAFF. The CDR3 DNA sequence: TGTGCCAGTACGAGGGGGCGAGGGGCTTTCTTT.

This CDR3 reads CASGDGGTGTTYF. CDR3 nucleotides: TGTGCCAGCGGGGACGGGGGGACAGGTACGACGTATTTT. This rearrangement joins TRBV7-9 to TRBJ2-3; perhaps TRBD1 as D (8 bases). The V and J ends lost 8 bases and 14 bases respectively, with 23 bases between them. Germline V gene sequence: CDR1 SEHNR, CDR2 FQNEAQ (reference sequence). There are 13 residues in the CDR3.

This clonotype was observed a few times. The chain recombines TRBV9 with TRBJ1-2; D may be TRBD1 (5 bases). V was pared by 4 bases and J by 5 bases, with 21 bases between. CDR1 and CDR2 (germline): SGDLS, YYNGEE. CDR3 size: 16 residues. The CDR3 is CASSLGGEGIVYGYTF. CDR3 nucleotide sequence: TGTGCCAGCAGCTTGGGGGGGGAGGGGATAGTATATGGCTACACCTTC.

Comment on this clonotype: The junction and the germline gene differ at one end; a read error may be behind it. The chain recombines TRBV9 with TRBJ2-1; D not certain. Germline CDR1 SGDLS, CDR2 YYNGEE. The CDR3 contains 15 residues. CDR3 amino acids: CASSVGQPSYNEQFF. The CDR3 DNA reads as TGTGCCAGCAGCGTAGGCCAGCCCTCCTATAATGAGCAGTTCTTC.

J is TRBJ2-5 and V is TRBV7-7; either TRBD1 or TRBD2 may supply D (5 bases each). CDR3 length: 15 residues. The V end lost 3 bases, the J end lost 2 bases, and 13 bases lay between the germline ends. CDR1 and CDR2 from the germline V gene are SSHAT and FNYEAQ (reference sequence). The CDR3 nucleotides are TGTGCCAGCAGCTTTTCTGGGGGTCGTCAAGAGACCCAGTACTTC. Translating gives CASSFSGGRQETQYF.

Points on this clonotype: This clone may be a read error of a much larger clone one base away. The chain combines TRBV7-2 with TRBJ1-2, with 7 bases lining up with TRBD1. The CDR3 loop spans 15 amino acids. With 5 bases clipped from V and 14 bases from J, the junction kept 20 bases outside the gene matches. CDR1 and CDR2 (germline): SGHTA, FQGNSA. The CDR3 sequence: CASSVGGQSTDTQTF. The CDR3 DNA is TGTGCCAGCAGCGTAGGGGGACAGAGCACAGATACGCAGACCTTC. The full variable domain, completed using reference TRBV7-2 and TRBJ1-2, is GAGVSQSPSNKVTEKGKDVELRCDPISGHTALYWYRQSLGQGLEFLIYFQGNSAPDKSGLPSDRFSAERTGGSVSTLTIQRTQQEDSAVYLCASSVGGQSTDTQTFGSGTRLTVV.

The genes are TRBV7-3 and TRBJ2-5; D unresolved. This CDR3 comprises 14 residues. The germline V gene has CDR1 SGHTA and CDR2 FQGTGA. The germline V and J ends were trimmed by 10 bases and 2 bases, with 17 bases remaining between them. The CDR3 DNA sequence: TGTGCCACCACCAGAGACGGCAAGCAAGAGACCCAGTACTTC. Its translation: CATTRDGKQETQYF.

This clonotype was seen only once. The chain couples TRBV7-3 to TRBJ2-3; no reliable D call. V gave up 3 bases and J gave up 15 bases, with 25 bases separating them. Looked up from germline, CDR1 is SGHTA and CDR2 is FQGTGA. The CDR3 extends over 15 amino acids. CDR3 in amino acids: CASSLGQARKRPSYF. For the CDR3, the DNA is TGTGCCAGCAGCTTGGGCCAGGCGCGGAAGAGACCCAGTTATTTT.

This clonotype was observed once. The rearrangement uses TRBV7-2 and TRBJ2-3, with 8 nucleotides matching TRBD2. The CDR3 runs to 13 residues. Germline lookup yields CDR1 SGHTA and CDR2 FQGNSA. V was clipped by 11 bases and J by 11 bases; unmatched bases: 15. CDR3 DNA sequence: TGTGCCGGACGGGACGGGAGGGAAACTAAGCAGTATTTT. Protein sequence: CAGRDGRETKQYF.

CDR3 in DNA: TGTGCCAGCAGCGTGGGACTAGCGGGGGGAGATACGCAGTATTTT. It codes for CASSVGLAGGDTQYF. This chain links TRBV7-2 with TRBJ2-3; TRBD2 matches at 15 bases. V was pared by 5 bases and J by 5 bases, with 2 bases of the junction left unmatched. From germline, CDR1 is SGHTA and CDR2 FQGNSA. The CDR3 is made up of 15 amino acids.

This clonotype was counted only a few times. This could be a read error, since a much larger clone is one nucleotide away. This chain uses TRBV7-8 with TRBJ1-1; D not resolved. The CDR3 is 13 residues long. Trimming shortened V by 4 bases and J by 4 bases, and 10 bases separated the two germline ends. Germline V lookup: CDR1 SGHVS, CDR2 FQNEAQ. In DNA form, the CDR3 reads TGTGCCAGCAGCTCTCTAGAGGGCACTGAAGCTTTCTTT. Its protein product is CASSSLEGTEAFF. The full variable domain, in which reference TRBV7-8 and TRBJ1-1 provide the parts outside the CDR3, is GAGVSQSPRYKVAKRGQDVALRCDPISGHVSLFWYQQALGQGPEFLTYFQNEAQLDKSGLPSDRFFAERPEGSVSTLKIQRTQQEDSAVYLCASSSLEGTEAFFGQGTRLTVV.

The chain uses TRBV7-9 and TRBJ2-5; tentatively, D is TRBD1 (5 bases). V was cut by 3 bases and J by 12 bases, with 23 bases left in between. Germline V CDR1 and CDR2: SEHNR, FQNEAQ (reference sequence). There are 15 residues in the CDR3. This chain's CDR3 is CASSFANSTKGDEYF. For the CDR3, the DNA is TGTGCCAGCAGCTTTGCAAACAGCACAAAAGGGGATGAGTACTTC.

The chain carries TRBV2 and TRBJ2-5, with D hard to call. CDR1 is SNHLY and CDR2 is FYNNEI in the germline V gene. V gave up 7 bases and J gave up 1 base, with 13 bases separating them. The CDR3 runs 14 residues. CDR3 bases: TGTGCCAGCACCCAAGGCAGCGCCCAAGAGACCCAGTACTTC. It encodes CASTQGSAQETQYF.

V and J are TRBV7-6 and TRBJ2-1; possibly TRBD2 for D (6 bases). Trimming removed 3 bases from V and 8 bases from J, with 20 bases in between. Germline CDR1 and CDR2: SGHVS and FNYEAQ. This CDR3 contains 16 residues. CDR3 in amino acids: CASSFQMRGRSDEQFF. The CDR3 coding sequence is TGTGCCAGCAGCTTTCAAATGAGAGGGAGGAGCGATGAGCAGTTCTTC.